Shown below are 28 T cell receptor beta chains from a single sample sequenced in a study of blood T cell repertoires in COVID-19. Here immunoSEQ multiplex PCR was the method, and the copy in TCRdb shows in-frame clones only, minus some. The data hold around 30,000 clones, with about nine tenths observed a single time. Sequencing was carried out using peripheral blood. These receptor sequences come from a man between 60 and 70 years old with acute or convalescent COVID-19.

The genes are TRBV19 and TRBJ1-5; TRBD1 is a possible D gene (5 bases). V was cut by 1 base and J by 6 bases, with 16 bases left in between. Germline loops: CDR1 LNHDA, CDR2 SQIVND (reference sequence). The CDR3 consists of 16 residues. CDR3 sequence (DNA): TGTGCCAGTAGTATAGGGGAAAAAGGGGTTGTTCAGCCCCAGCATTTT. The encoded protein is CASSIGEKGVVQPQHF.

The CDR3 protein is CASSVVGGQETQYF. The CDR3 DNA is TGTGCCAGCAGCGTAGTAGGGGGTCAAGAGACCCAGTACTTC. The genes are TRBV9 and TRBJ2-5; D is possibly TRBD1 (6 bases). Trimming cost V 0 bases and J 2 bases, with 8 bases left between them. This CDR3 comprises 14 residues. Germline V gene lookup returns CDR1 SGDLS and CDR2 YYNGEE.

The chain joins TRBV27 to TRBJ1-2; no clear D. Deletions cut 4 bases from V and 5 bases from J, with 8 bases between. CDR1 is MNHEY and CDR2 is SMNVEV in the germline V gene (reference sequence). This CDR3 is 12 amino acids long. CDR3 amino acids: CASSSRVYGYTF. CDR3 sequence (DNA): TGTGCCAGCAGTTCGCGAGTTTATGGCTACACCTTC.

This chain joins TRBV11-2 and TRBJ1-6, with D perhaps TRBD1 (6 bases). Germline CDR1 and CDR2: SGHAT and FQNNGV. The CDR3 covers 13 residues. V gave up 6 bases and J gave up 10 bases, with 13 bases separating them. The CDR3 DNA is TGTGCCAGCAGTACAGGGCACCGATCACCCCTCCACTTT. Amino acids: CASSTGHRSPLHF.

CDR3 in DNA: TGTGCCAGCAGCCGCGTTAATTCACCCCTCCACTTT. Translating it yields CASSRVNSPLHF. V usage is TRBV11-2 and J usage is TRBJ1-6, with no clear D. Germline CDR1 SGHAT, CDR2 FQNNGV. This CDR3 has 12 amino acids. The V end was cut by 5 bases, the J end by 6 bases, with 5 bases between.

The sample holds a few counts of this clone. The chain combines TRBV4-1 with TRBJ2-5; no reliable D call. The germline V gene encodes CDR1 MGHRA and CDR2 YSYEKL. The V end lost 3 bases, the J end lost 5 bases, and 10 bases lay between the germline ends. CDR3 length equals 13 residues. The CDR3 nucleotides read TGCGCCAGCAGCCAGGTAGCCCGGGAGACCCAGTACTTC. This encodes CASSQVARETQYF.

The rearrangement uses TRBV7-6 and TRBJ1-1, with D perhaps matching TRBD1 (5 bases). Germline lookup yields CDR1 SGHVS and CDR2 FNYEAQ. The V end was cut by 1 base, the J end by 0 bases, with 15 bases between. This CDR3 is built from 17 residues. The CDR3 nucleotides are TGTGCCAGCAGCTTAGTGCCGGGGGGGGTTATGAACACTGAAGCTTTCTTT. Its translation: CASSLVPGGVMNTEAFF. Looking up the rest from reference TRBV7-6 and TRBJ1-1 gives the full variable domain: GAGVSQSPRYKVTKRGQDVALRCDPISGHVSLYWYRQALGQGPEFLTYFNYEAQQDKSGLPNDRFSAERPEGSISTLTIQRTEQRDSAMYRCASSLVPGGVMNTEAFFGQGTRLTVV.

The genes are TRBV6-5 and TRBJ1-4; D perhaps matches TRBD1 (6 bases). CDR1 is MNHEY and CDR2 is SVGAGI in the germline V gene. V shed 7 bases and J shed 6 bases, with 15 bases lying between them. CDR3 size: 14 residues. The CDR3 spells CASKVTGTYEKLFF. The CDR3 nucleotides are TGTGCCAGCAAAGTAACAGGGACGTATGAAAAACTGTTTTTT.

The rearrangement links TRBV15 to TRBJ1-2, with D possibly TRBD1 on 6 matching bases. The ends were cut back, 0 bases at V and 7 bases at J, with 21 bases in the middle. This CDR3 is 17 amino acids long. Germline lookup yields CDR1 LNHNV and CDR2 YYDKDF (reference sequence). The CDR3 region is CATSRDLPDRIRSGYTF. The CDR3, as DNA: TGTGCCACCAGCAGAGATCTCCCTGACAGGATAAGAAGTGGCTACACCTTC.

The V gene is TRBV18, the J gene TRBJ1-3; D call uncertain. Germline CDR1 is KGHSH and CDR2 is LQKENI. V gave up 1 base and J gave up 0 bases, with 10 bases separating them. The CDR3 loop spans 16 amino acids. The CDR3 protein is CASSPRSRNSGNTIYF. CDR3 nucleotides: TGTGCCAGCTCACCACGGAGCCGAAACTCTGGAAACACCATATATTTT.

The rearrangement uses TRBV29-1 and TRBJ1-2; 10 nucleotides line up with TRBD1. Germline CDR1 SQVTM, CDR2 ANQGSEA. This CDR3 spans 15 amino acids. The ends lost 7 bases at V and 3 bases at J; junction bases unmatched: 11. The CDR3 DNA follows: TGCAGCGCCCTACTCCGGGACAGGGGTCACTATGGCTACACCTTC. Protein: CSALLRDRGHYGYTF.

Written as DNA, the CDR3 is TGTGCCAGCAGCTTAACAGGTCGGGAGGGCCCAAGTGCAGATACGCAGTATTTT. Its protein is CASSLTGREGPSADTQYF. V usage is TRBV11-3 and J usage is TRBJ2-3, with TRBD2 matching over 8 bases. The V gene end was trimmed by 2 bases and the J gene end by 4 bases; junction bases not matched to a gene: 14. Germline V gene sequence: CDR1 SGHNT, CDR2 YENEEA. The CDR3 has 18 amino acids.

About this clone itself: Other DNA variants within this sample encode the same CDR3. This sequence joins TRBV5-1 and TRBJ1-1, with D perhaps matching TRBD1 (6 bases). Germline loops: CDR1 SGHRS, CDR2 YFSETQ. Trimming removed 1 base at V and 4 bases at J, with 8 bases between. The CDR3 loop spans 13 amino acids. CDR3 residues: CASSLRGGTEAFF. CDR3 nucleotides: TGCGCCAGCAGCTTGAGGGGGGGCACTGAAGCTTTCTTT.

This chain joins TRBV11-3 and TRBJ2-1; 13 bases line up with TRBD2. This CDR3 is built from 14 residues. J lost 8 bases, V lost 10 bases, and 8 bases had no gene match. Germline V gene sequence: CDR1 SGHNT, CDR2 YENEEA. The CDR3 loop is CATSGTSGEDEQFF. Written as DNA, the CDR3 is TGTGCCACATCCGGGACTAGCGGGGAAGATGAGCAGTTCTTC.

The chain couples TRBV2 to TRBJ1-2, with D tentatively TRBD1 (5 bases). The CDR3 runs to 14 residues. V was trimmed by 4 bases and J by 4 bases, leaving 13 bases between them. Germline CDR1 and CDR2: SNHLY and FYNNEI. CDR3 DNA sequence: TGTGCCAGCAGTGGCGGACAATCCCGCTATGGCTACACCTTC. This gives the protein CASSGGQSRYGYTF.

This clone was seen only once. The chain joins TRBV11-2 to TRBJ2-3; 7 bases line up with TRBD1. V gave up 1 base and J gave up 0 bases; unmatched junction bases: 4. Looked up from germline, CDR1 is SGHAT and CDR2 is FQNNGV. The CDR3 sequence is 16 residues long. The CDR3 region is CASSLGTGASTDTQYF. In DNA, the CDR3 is TGTGCCAGCAGCTTAGGAACAGGGGCTAGCACAGATACGCAGTATTTT.

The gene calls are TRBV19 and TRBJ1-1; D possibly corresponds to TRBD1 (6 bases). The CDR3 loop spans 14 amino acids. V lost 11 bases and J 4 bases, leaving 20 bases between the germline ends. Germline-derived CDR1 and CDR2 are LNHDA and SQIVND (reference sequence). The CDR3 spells CASSTAGEGTEAFF. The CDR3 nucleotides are TGTGCCTCCAGTACCGCAGGGGAAGGCACTGAAGCTTTCTTT. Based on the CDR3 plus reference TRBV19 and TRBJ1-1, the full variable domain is DGGITQSPKYLFRKEGQNVTLSCEQNLNHDAMYWYRQDPGQGLRLIYYSQIVNDFQKGDIAEGYSVSREKKESFPLTVTSAQKNPTAFYLCASSTAGEGTEAFFGQGTRLTVV.

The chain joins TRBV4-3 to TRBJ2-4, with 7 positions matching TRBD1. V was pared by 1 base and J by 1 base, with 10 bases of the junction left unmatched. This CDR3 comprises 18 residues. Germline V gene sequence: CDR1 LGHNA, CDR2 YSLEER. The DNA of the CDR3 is TGCGCCAGCAGCCAAGCCCACCGATTGACAGGGGCCAAAAACATTCAGTACTTC. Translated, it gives CASSQAHRLTGAKNIQYF.

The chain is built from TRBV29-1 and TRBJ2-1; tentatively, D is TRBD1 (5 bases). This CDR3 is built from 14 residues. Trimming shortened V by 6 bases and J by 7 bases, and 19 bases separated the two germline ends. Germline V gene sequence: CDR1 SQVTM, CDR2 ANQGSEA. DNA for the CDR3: TGCAGCGTCCGGAGTTTGCCAGGGCTGAATGAGCAGTTCTTC. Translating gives CSVRSLPGLNEQFF.

CDR3 amino acids: CASSLGQQGIQPQHF. DNA for the CDR3: TGTGCCAGCAGCTTGGGTCAACAGGGGATACAGCCCCAGCATTTT. The rearrangement joins TRBV7-2 to TRBJ1-5; 7 bases fit TRBD1. CDR1 and CDR2 (germline): SGHTA, FQGNSA. This CDR3 comprises 15 residues. With V trimmed by 3 bases and J by 7 bases, 9 bases remained unmatched.

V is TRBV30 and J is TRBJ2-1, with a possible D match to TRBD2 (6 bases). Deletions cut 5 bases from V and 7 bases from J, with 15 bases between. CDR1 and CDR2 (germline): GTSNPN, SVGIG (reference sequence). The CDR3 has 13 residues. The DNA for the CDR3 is TGTGCCTGGGGCGTGGGAGGAGTAAATGAGCAGTTCTTC. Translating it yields CAWGVGGVNEQFF.

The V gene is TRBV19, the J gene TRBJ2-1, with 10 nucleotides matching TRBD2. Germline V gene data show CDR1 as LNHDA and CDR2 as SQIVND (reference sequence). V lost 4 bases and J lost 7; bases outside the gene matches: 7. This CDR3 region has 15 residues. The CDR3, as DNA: TGTGCCAGTAGTAGGACTAGCGGAGTACGGAATGAGCAGTTCTTC. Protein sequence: CASSRTSGVRNEQFF.

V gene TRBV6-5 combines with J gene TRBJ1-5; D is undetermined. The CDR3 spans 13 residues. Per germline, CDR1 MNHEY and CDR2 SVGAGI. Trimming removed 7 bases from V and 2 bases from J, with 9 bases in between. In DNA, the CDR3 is TGTGCCAGCAACAGTCTCGGCAATCAGCCCCAGCATTTT. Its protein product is CASNSLGNQPQHF.

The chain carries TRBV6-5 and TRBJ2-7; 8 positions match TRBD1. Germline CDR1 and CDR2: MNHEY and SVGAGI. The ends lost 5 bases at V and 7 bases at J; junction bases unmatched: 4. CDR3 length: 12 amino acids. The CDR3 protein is CASSPTGEEQYF. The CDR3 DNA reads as TGTGCCAGCAGTCCGACAGGGGAAGAGCAGTACTTC.

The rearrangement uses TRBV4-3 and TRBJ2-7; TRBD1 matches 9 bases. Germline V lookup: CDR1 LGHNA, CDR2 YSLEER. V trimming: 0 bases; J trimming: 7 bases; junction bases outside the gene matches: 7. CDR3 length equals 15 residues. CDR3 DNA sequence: TGCGCCAGCAGCCAAGAGGGGACAGGGCCCAGTGAGCAGTACTTC. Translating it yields CASSQEGTGPSEQYF.

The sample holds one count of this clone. The CDR3 sequence: CAISVQGAENEQYF. The CDR3, as DNA: TGTGCCATCAGTGTACAGGGGGCAGAGAACGAGCAGTACTTC. The rearrangement links TRBV10-3 to TRBJ2-7; 9 nucleotides align to TRBD1. Germline V CDR1 and CDR2: ENHRY, SYGVKD. The CDR3 spans 14 residues. Unmatched junction bases numbered 6, after V lost 4 bases and J lost 5 bases.

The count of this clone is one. CDR3 protein: CASSLNLYRRNTEAFF. Here the CDR3 DNA reads TGTGCCAGCAGCTTAAATTTATACAGGAGAAACACTGAAGCTTTCTTT. This rearrangement joins TRBV7-3 to TRBJ1-1; D is possibly TRBD1 (5 bases). The germline CDR1 and CDR2 sequences are SGHTA and FQGTGA. Trimming removed 1 base at V and 2 bases at J, with 14 bases between. The CDR3 spans 16 residues.

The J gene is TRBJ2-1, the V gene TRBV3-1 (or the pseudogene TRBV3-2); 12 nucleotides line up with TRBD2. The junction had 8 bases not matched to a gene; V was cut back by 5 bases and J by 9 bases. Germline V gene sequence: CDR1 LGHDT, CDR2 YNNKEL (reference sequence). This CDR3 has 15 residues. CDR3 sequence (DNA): TGTGCCAGCAGCGAACGACTAGCGGGAGCAGTTGAGCAGTTCTTC. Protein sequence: CASSERLAGAVEQFF.